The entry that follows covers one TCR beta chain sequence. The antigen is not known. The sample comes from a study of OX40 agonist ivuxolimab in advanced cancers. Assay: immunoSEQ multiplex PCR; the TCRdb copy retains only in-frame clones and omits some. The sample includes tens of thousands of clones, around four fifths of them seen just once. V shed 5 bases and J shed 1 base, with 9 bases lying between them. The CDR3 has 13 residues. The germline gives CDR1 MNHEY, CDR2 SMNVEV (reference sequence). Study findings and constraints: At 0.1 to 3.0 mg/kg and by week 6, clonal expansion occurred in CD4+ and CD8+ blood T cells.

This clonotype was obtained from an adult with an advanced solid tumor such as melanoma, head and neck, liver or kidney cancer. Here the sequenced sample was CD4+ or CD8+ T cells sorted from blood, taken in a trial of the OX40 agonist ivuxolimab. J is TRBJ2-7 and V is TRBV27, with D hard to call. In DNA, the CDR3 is TGTGCCAGCAGTCTGAGAGTTTCCTACGAGCAGTACTTC. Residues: CASSLRVSYEQYF.